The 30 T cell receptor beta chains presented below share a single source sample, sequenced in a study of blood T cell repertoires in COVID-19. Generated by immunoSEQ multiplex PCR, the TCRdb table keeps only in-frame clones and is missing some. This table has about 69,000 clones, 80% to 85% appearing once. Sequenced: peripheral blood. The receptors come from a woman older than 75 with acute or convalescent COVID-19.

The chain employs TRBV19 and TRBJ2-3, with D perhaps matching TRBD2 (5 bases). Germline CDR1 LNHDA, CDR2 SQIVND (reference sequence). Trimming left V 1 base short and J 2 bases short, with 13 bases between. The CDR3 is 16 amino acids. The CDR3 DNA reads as TGTGCCAGTAGTATAGTGGCCCTAGCTCCCACAGATACGCAGTATTTT. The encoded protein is CASSIVALAPTDTQYF.

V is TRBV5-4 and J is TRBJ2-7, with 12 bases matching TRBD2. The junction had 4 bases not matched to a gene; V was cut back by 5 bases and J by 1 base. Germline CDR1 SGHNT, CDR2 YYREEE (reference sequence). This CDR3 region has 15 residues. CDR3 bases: TGTGCCAGCAGTCCCGGACTAGCGGGGTCCTACGAGCAGTACTTC. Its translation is CASSPGLAGSYEQYF.

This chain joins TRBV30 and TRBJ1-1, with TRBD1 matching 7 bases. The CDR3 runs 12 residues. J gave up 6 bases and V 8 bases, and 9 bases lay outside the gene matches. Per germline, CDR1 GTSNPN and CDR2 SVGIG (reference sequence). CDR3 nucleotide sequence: TGTGCCACATACAGGGGAAATGCTGAAGCTTTCTTT. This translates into CATYRGNAEAFF.

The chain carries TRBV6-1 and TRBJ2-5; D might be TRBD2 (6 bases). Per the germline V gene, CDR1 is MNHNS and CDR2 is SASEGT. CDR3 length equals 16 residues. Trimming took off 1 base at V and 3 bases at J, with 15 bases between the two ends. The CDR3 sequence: CASSEGQGSGKETQYF. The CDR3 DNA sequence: TGTGCCAGCAGTGAAGGGCAGGGTAGCGGTAAAGAGACCCAGTACTTC.

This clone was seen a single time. CDR3 amino acids: CASSERTRSTGELFF. The CDR3 DNA follows: TGTGCCAGCAGTGAGCGGACTAGGTCCACCGGGGAGCTGTTTTTT. This sequence joins TRBV6-1 and TRBJ2-2, with 7 bases lining up with TRBD2. CDR3 length: 15 amino acids. From germline, CDR1 is MNHNS and CDR2 SASEGT. Unmatched junction bases numbered 5, after V lost 3 bases and J lost 4 bases.

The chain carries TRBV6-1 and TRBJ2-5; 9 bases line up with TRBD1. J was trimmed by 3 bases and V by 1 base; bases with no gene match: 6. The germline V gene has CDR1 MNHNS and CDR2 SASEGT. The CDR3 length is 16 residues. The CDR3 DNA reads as TGTGCCAGCAGTGAAGGCCTCGGGACAGGGAAAGAGACCCAGTACTTC. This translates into CASSEGLGTGKETQYF.

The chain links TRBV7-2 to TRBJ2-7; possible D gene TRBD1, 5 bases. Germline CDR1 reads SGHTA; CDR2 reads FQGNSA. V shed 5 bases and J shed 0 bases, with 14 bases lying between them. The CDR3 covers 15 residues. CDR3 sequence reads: CASSPIRQNSYEQYF. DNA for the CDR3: TGTGCCAGCAGCCCTATTCGACAGAACTCCTACGAGCAGTACTTC.

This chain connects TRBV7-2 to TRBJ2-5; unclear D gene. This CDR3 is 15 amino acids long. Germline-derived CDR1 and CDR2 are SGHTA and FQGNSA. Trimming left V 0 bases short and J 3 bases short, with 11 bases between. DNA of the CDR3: TGTGCCAGCAGCTTAGCGCCCGTACGGGAAGAGACCCAGTACTTC. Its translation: CASSLAPVREETQYF.

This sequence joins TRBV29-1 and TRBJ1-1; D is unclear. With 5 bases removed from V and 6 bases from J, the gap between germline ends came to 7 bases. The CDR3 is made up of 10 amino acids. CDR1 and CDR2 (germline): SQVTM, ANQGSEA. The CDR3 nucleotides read TGCAGCGTTCGGGAGGCTGAAGCTTTCTTT. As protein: CSVREAEAFF.

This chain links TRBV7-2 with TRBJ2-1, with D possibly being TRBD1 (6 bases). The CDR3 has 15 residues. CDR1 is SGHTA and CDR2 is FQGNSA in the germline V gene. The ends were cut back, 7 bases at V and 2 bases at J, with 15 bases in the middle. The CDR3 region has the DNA TGTGCCAGCACCCCTTGGGGGCAGGCCTACAATGAGCAGTTCTTC. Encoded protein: CASTPWGQAYNEQFF. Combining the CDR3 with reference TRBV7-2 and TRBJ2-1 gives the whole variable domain GAGVSQSPSNKVTEKGKDVELRCDPISGHTALYWYRQSLGQGLEFLIYFQGNSAPDKSGLPSDRFSAERTGGSVSTLTIQRTQQEDSAVYLCASTPWGQAYNEQFFGPGTRLTVL.

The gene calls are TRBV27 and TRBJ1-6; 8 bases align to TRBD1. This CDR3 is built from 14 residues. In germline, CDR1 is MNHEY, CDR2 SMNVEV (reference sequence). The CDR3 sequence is CASCGRGPFPPLHF. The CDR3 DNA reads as TGTGCTAGCTGTGGCAGGGGGCCTTTCCCACCCCTCCACTTT.

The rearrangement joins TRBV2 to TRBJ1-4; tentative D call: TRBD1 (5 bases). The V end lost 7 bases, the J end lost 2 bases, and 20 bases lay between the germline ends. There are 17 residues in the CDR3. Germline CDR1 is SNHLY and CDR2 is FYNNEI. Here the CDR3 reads CASTPSPRASTNEKLFF. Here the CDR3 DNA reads TGTGCCAGCACCCCGTCACCCAGGGCGTCGACTAATGAAAAACTGTTTTTT.

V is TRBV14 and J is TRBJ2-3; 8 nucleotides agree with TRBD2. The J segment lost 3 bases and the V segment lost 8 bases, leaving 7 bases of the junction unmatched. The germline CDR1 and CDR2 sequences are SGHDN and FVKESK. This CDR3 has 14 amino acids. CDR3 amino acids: CASAWASGTDTQYF. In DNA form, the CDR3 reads TGTGCCAGCGCCTGGGCTAGCGGGACAGATACGCAGTATTTT. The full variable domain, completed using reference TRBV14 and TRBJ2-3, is EAGVTQFPSHSVIEKGQTVTLRCDPISGHDNLYWYRRVMGKEIKFLLHFVKESKQDESGMPNNRFLAERTGGTYSTLKVQPAELEDSGVYFCASAWASGTDTQYFGPGTRLTVL.

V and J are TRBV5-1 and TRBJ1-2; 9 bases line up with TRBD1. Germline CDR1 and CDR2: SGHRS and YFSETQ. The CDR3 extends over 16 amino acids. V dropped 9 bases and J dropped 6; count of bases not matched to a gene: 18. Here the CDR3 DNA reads TGCGCCACTCCCCCGGGACAGGGAACCCTAGTGGATGGCTACACCTTC. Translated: CATPPGQGTLVDGYTF.

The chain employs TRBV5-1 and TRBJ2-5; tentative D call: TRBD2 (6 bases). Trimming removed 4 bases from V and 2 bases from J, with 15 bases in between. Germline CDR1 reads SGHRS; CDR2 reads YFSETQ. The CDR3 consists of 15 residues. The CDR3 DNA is TGCGCCAGCAGCCTGCGAACCGGGAGACAAGAGACCCAGTACTTC. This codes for CASSLRTGRQETQYF. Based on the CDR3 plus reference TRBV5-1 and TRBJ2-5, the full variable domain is KAGVTQTPRYLIKTRGQQVTLSCSPISGHRSVSWYQQTPGQGLQFLFEYFSETQRNKGNFPGRFSGRQFSNSRSEMNVSTLELGDSALYLCASSLRTGRQETQYFGPGTRLLVL.

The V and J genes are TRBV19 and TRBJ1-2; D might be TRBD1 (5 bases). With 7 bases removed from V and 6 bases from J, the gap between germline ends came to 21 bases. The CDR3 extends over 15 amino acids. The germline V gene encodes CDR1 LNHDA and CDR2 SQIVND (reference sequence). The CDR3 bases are TGTGCCAGTAACCTCGGCGGGGGATTGGGAAATGGCTACACCTTC. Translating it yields CASNLGGGLGNGYTF.

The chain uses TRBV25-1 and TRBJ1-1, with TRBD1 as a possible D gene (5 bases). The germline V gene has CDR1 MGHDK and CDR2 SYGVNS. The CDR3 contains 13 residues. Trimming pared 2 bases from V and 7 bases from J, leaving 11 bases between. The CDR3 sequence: CASSEPDSFEAFF. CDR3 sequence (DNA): TGTGCCAGCAGTGAACCCGACAGTTTTGAAGCTTTCTTT.

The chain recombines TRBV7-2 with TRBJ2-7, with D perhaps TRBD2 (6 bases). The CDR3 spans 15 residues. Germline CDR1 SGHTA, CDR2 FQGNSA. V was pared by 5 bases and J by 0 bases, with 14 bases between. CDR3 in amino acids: CASSLTTTSSYEQYF. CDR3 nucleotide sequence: TGTGCCAGCAGCCTAACGACGACTAGCTCCTACGAGCAGTACTTC.

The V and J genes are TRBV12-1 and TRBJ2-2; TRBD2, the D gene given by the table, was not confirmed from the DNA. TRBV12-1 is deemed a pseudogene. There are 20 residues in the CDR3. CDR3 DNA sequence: TGTGCCAGCAGCCGATCCCGACTAGCGGGGGGGCCTATGAGTACCGGGGAGCTGTTTTTT. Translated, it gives CASSRSRLAGGPMSTGELFF.

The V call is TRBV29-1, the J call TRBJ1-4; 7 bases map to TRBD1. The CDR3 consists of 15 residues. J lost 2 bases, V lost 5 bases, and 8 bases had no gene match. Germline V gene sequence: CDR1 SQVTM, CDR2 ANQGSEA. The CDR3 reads CSVPQYRGTNEKLFF. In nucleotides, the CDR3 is TGCAGCGTTCCCCAATACAGGGGTACTAATGAAAAACTGTTTTTT.

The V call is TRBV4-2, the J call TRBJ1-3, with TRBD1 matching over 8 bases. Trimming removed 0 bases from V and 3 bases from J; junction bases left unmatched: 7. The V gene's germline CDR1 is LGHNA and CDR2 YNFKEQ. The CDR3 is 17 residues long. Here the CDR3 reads CASSQDSAGGYGNTIYF. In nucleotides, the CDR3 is TGTGCCAGCAGCCAAGACAGTGCAGGGGGCTATGGAAACACCATATATTTT.

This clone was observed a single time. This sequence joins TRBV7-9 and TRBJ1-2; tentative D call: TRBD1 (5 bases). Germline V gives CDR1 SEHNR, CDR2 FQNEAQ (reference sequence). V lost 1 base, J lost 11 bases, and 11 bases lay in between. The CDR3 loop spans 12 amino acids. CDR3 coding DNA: TGTGCCAGCAGCTTAGAAGCGGAGGGGTACACCTTC. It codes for CASSLEAEGYTF.

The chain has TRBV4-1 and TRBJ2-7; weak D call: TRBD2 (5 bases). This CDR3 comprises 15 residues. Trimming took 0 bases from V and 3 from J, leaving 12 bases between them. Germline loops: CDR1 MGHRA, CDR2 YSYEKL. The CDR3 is CASSQEVADYYEQYF. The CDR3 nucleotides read TGCGCCAGCAGCCAAGAGGTCGCAGACTACTACGAGCAGTACTTC.

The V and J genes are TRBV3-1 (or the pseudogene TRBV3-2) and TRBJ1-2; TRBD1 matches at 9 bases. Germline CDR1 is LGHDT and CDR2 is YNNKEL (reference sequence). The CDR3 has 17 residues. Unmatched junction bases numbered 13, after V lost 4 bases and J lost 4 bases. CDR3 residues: CASSRGTGKQLSYGYTF. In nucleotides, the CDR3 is TGTGCCAGCAGCCGCGGGACAGGGAAACAATTGAGCTATGGCTACACCTTC.

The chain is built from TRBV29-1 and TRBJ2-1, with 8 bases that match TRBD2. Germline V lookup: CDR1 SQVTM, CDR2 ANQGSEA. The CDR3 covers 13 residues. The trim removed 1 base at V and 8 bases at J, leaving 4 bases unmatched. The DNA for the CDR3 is TGCAGCGTTGAAGCGGGGGGGCCGGATGAGCAGTTCTTC. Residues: CSVEAGGPDEQFF.

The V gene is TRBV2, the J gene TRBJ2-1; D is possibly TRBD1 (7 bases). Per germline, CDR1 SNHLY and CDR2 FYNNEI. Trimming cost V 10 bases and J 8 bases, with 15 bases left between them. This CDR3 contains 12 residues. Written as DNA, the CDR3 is TGTGCCATGCTCCAGGGGGGAGATGAGCAGTTCTTC. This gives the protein CAMLQGGDEQFF.

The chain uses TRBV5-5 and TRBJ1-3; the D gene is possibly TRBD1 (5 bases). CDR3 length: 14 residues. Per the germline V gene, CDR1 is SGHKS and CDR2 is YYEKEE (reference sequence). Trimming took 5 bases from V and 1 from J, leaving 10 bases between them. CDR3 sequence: CASSFPGSGNTIYF. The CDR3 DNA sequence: TGTGCCAGCAGTTTCCCAGGGTCTGGAAACACCATATATTTT.

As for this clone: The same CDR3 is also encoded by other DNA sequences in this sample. The CDR3 DNA sequence: TGCGCCAGCAGTGAGTCGGGGCTAGCCAAAAACATTCAGTACTTC. It is translated as CASSESGLAKNIQYF. The chain links TRBV10-1 to TRBJ2-4; TRBD1 is a possible D gene (5 bases). The germline V gene has CDR1 WNHNN and CDR2 SYGVQD (reference sequence). The V and J ends lost 0 bases and 0 bases respectively, with 6 bases between them. The CDR3 consists of 15 residues.

The CDR3 region is CASSLVFGDSSAQYF. The CDR3 nucleotides are TGTGCCAGCAGCTTGGTTTTTGGGGACAGTTCTGCCCAGTACTTC. This chain links TRBV5-4 with TRBJ2-5, with 7 bases fitting TRBD1. Germline values: CDR1 SGHNT, CDR2 YYREEE (reference sequence). The CDR3 spans 15 residues. V lost 0 bases and J lost 9; bases outside the gene matches: 11.

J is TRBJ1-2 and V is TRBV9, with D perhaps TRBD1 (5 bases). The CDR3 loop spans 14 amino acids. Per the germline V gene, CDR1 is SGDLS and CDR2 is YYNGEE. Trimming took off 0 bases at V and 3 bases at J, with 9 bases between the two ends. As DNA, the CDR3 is TGTGCCAGCAGCGTAGGGAGGGGAGACTATGGCTACACCTTC. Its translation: CASSVGRGDYGYTF.